The TCR beta chain described here comes from a study of regulatory and conventional T cells in RAG deficiency. General study points: RAG-deficient patients showed markedly lower Shannon entropy and higher Simpson indices than control T-cell subsets. Omenn patients showed >75% Treg-Tconv overlap and shorter CDR3 lengths.

Germline CDR1 and CDR2: SEHNR and FQNEAQ (reference sequence). The CDR3 is 16 residues long. Between the trimmed V and J ends, which lost 3 bases and 3 bases, there was a span of 18 bases. A single count supports this clone. The antigen remains unidentified. The sorted conventional CD4+ T cells were CD25-low and CD127-high, with genomic DNA sequenced. Produced via immunoSEQ multiplex PCR; TCRdb's table is partial and in-frame only. This table has almost 35,000 clones, 76% appearing once. These data were also reused for a study on regulatory T cells. That work contributes: Amplification used 52 TRBV primers and 13 TRBJ primers.

This TCR derives from a human donor in good health. The sample was CD4+ effector T cells sorted from blood. This chain uses TRBV7-9 with TRBJ2-7; maybe TRBD2 (5 bases). The CDR3: CASSLVRDDLGYEQYF. CDR3 sequence (DNA): TGTGCCAGCAGCTTGGTCCGGGATGATTTGGGCTACGAGCAGTACTTC. Full variable domain (outside the CDR3, taken from reference TRBV7-9 and TRBJ2-7): DTGVSQNPRHKITKRGQNVTFRCDPISEHNRLYWYRQTLGQGPEFLTYFQNEAQLEKSRLLSDRFSAERPKGSFSTLEIQRTEQGDSAMYLCASSLVRDDLGYEQYFGPGTRLTVT.